One T cell receptor beta chain is described in this entry. What it recognizes is unknown. The sample is drawn from a study of cytomegalovirus exposure and HLA in healthy donors. The study, taken as a whole, reports: Rare TCR sequences dominated, though some public TCRs recurred in many donors.

The method was immunoSEQ multiplex PCR; TCRdb's version includes in-frame clones alone and lacks a portion of them. The data show around 130,000 clones, roughly 90% seen once. The CDR3 contains 15 residues. With 6 bases clipped from V and 0 bases from J, the junction kept 8 bases outside the gene matches. CDR1 and CDR2 (germline): SGHAT, FQNNGV. Sequencing was done on a sample of PBMCs. This sequence originates from a man aged 25-45 years in good health and CMV-seronegative. This rearrangement joins TRBV11-2 to TRBJ2-7; 7 nucleotides line up with TRBD2. CDR3 sequence reads: CASRSLAASSYEQYF. As DNA, the CDR3 is TGTGCCAGCAGATCGCTAGCGGCCTCCTCCTACGAGCAGTACTTC.